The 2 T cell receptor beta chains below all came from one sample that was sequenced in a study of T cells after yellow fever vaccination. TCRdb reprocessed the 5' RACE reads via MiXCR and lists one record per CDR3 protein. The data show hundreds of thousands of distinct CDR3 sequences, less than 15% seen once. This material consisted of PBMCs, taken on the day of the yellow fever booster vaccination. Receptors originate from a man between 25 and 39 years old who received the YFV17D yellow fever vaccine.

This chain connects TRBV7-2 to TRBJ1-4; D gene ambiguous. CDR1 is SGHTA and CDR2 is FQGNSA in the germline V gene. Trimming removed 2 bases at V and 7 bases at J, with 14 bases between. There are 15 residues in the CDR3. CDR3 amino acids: CASSLYLGLSEKLFF. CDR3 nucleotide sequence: TGTGCCAGCAGCTTATATCTGGGATTGAGTGAAAAACTGTTTTTT.

The CDR3 DNA sequence: TGTGCCAGCAACCCCTCGGACCGGGGGAGGGTGGCTTTCTTT. It codes for CASNPSDRGRVAFF. This chain connects TRBV28 to TRBJ1-1, with D possibly TRBD1 on 5 matching bases. Trimming shortened V by 7 bases and J by 11 bases, and 23 bases separated the two germline ends. This CDR3 is 14 amino acids long. CDR1 is MDHEN and CDR2 is SYDVKM in the germline V gene.